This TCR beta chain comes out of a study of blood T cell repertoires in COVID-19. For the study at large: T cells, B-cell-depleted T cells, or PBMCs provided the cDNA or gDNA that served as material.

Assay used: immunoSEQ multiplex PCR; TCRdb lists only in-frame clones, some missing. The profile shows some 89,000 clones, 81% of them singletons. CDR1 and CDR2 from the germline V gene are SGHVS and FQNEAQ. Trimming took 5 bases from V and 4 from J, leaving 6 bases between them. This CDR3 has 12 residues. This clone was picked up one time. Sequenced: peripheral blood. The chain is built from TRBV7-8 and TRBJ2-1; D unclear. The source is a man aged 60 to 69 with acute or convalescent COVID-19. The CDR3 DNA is TGTGCCAGCAGCCCGACATACAATGAGCAGTTCTTC. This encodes CASSPTYNEQFF.